The 13 T cell receptor beta chains reported below all come from one sample, sequenced in a study of T-cell memory formation after mild COVID-19. TCRdb re-analysed the 5' RACE reads in MiXCR, keeping a single row per CDR3 protein. The sample yields more than 300,000 distinct CDR3 sequences, roughly an eighth seen once. Input material: PBMCs or a T cell subset sorted from them (not recorded which). The receptors were gathered from a man aged 18-30 years who had mild COVID-19 (a few samples of this study predate the infection). Cell type and time point are not known.

The V and J genes are TRBV25-1 and TRBJ1-2; D may be TRBD1 (5 bases). The germline V and J ends were trimmed by 3 bases and 0 bases, with 8 bases remaining between them. Germline lookup yields CDR1 MGHDK and CDR2 SYGVNS. This CDR3 spans 14 amino acids. The chain's CDR3 is CASSEGGANYGYTF. The CDR3 nucleotides are TGTGCCAGCAGTGAGGGGGGGGCTAACTATGGCTACACCTTC.

CDR3 DNA sequence: TGTGCCAGCAGGCCATATCAAGATCAGCCCCAGCATTTT. This translates into CASRPYQDQPQHF. The chain is built from TRBV2 and TRBJ1-5; D not certain. This CDR3 has 13 amino acids. V lost 6 bases and J lost 5, with 11 bases in between. Germline V gene sequence: CDR1 SNHLY, CDR2 FYNNEI.

This clonotype was seen more than once but under ten times. The chain couples TRBV20-1 to TRBJ2-5, with no clear D. Looked up from germline, CDR1 is DFQATT and CDR2 is SNEGSKA (reference sequence). This CDR3 region has 13 residues. The V and J ends lost 5 bases and 2 bases respectively, with 12 bases between them. The CDR3 loop reads CSASRTEQETQYF. The CDR3 DNA reads as TGCAGTGCTTCGCGGACGGAACAAGAGACCCAGTACTTC.

This clonotype turned up a few times. The chain employs TRBV29-1 and TRBJ1-6, with 7 bases aligning to TRBD1. The V segment lost 6 bases and the J segment 9 bases; nucleotides outside the gene matches: 11. Germline values: CDR1 SQVTM, CDR2 ANQGSEA. This CDR3 region has 14 residues. The CDR3 DNA sequence: TGCAGCGTCAGAGTTCAGGGGGGAGGTTCACCCCTCCACTTT. Encoded protein: CSVRVQGGGSPLHF.

There are a few counts of this clonotype. This chain uses TRBV7-2 with TRBJ2-1; D is undetermined. This CDR3 region has 15 residues. Trimming took 5 bases from V and 0 from J, leaving 11 bases between them. Germline V lookup: CDR1 SGHTA, CDR2 FQGNSA. The CDR3 protein is CASSPDGRSYNEQFF. CDR3 DNA sequence: TGTGCCAGCAGCCCCGACGGGCGCTCCTACAATGAGCAGTTCTTC. Filled out from reference TRBV7-2 and TRBJ2-1, the complete variable domain reads GAGVSQSPSNKVTEKGKDVELRCDPISGHTALYWYRQSLGQGLEFLIYFQGNSAPDKSGLPSDRFSAERTGGSVSTLTIQRTQQEDSAVYLCASSPDGRSYNEQFFGPGTRLTVL.

This clonotype was seen more than once but under ten times. The J gene is TRBJ1-6, the V gene TRBV4-2, with 8 bases lining up with TRBD1. The CDR3 contains 15 residues. Germline CDR1 is LGHNA and CDR2 is YNFKEQ. V was pared by 0 bases and J by 13 bases, with 8 bases of the junction left unmatched. CDR3 nucleotide sequence: TGTGCCAGCAGCCAAGATCAGGGGGCCCCCGTCCCCCTCCACTTT. Its translation: CASSQDQGAPVPLHF.

The chain combines TRBV7-2 with TRBJ1-5, with a tentative D call TRBD1 (5 bases). Per the germline V gene, CDR1 is SGHTA and CDR2 is FQGNSA. CDR3 length: 14 residues. The V end lost 6 bases, the J end lost 0 bases, and 9 bases lay between the germline ends. CDR3 loop: CASRRGNSNQPQHF. The CDR3 nucleotides are TGTGCCAGCAGGAGGGGAAATAGCAATCAGCCCCAGCATTTT. The whole variable domain, filled in from reference TRBV7-2 and TRBJ1-5, reads GAGVSQSPSNKVTEKGKDVELRCDPISGHTALYWYRQSLGQGLEFLIYFQGNSAPDKSGLPSDRFSAERTGGSVSTLTIQRTQQEDSAVYLCASRRGNSNQPQHFGDGTRLSIL.

The chain is built from TRBV29-1 and TRBJ2-5, with D unresolved. This CDR3 spans 13 amino acids. V was pared by 0 bases and J by 3 bases, with 8 bases between. CDR1 and CDR2 (germline): SQVTM, ANQGSEA. CDR3 coding DNA: TGCAGCGTTGAAGATCATAGGGAAGAGACCCAGTACTTC. Protein: CSVEDHREETQYF.

The DNA of the CDR3 is TGTGCCAGCAGTTACTCGAGGCAGGGCGCGGACACCGGGGAGCTGTTTTTT. Translating gives CASSYSRQGADTGELFF. The rearrangement joins TRBV6-5 to TRBJ2-2; D may be TRBD1 (5 bases). Per germline, CDR1 MNHEY and CDR2 SVGAGI. The CDR3 runs to 17 residues. Deletions cut 0 bases from V and 3 bases from J, with 14 bases between.

There are many counts of this clonotype. The chain joins TRBV28 to TRBJ1-5, with no clear D. From germline, CDR1 is MDHEN and CDR2 SYDVKM. The CDR3 is 15 amino acids. Trimming left V 6 bases short and J 2 bases short, with 14 bases between. The CDR3 DNA follows: TGTGCCAGCAGCCTCCCCCGTTGGGGCAATCAGCCCCAGCATTTT. This encodes CASSLPRWGNQPQHF.

The table lists this clonotype with a few counts. The V call is TRBV6-5, the J call TRBJ2-5, with a possible D match to TRBD2 (6 bases). The length of the CDR3 is 15 residues. Germline V gene sequence: CDR1 MNHEY, CDR2 SVGAGI. V was trimmed by 6 bases and J by 3 bases, leaving 17 bases between them. CDR3 sequence (DNA): TGTGCCAGCAGGGTCTTTCAGGGCGGGGAAGAGACCCAGTACTTC. Translated, it gives CASRVFQGGEETQYF.

This clonotype was counted at least ten times. This sequence joins TRBV7-6 and TRBJ1-5, with D perhaps matching TRBD1 (6 bases). The length of the CDR3 is 13 residues. The germline V gene has CDR1 SGHVS and CDR2 FNYEAQ. Deletions cut 1 base from V and 7 bases from J, with 8 bases between. Written as DNA, the CDR3 is TGTGCCAGCAGCTTAGGACAGGCCCAGCCCCAGCATTTT. Protein: CASSLGQAQPQHF.

This chain links TRBV4-3 with TRBJ2-7; D is ambiguous. This CDR3 region has 13 residues. The germline gives CDR1 LGHNA, CDR2 YSLEER. Trimming removed 0 bases from V and 4 bases from J, with 7 bases in between. Here the CDR3 reads CASSQEVGYEQYV. CDR3 nucleotide sequence: TGCGCCAGCAGCCAAGAAGTGGGGTACGAGCAGTACGTC.